This T cell receptor (beta chain) was sequenced during a study of identical twins. General observations from the study: Twin pairs' shared out-of-frame alpha sequences were enriched in low generation probability. Within cord blood, abundant beta clonotypes carried fewer insertions, but memory repertoires showed no such trend.

Germline V gene sequence: CDR1 SGHVS, CDR2 FQNEAQ. With 1 base removed from V and 0 bases from J, the gap between germline ends came to 4 bases. The CDR3 is 14 residues long. The table lists this clonotype with a few counts. Its cognate antigen is unknown. Addition of a universal primer site occurred through template switching, and cDNA carried unique molecular identifiers. TCRdb reprocessed the 5' RACE reads with MiXCR, giving one entry per CDR3 protein. The sample lists approximately 680,000 distinct CDR3 sequences, roughly 7.2% occurring once. Separately, the same data were catalogued under a study of yellow fever vaccine responses in identical twins. This second report adds: Reportedly, twins showed a vaccine T cell response that looked partly convergent and partly personalized.

Sequenced input: PBMCs. The rearrangement links TRBV7-8 to TRBJ2-4; no clear D gene. This clonotype was sampled from a woman under 30 in good health. The CDR3 DNA sequence: TGTGCCAGCAGCTTAGGGGTAGCCAAAAACATTCAGTACTTC. It yields the protein CASSLGVAKNIQYF.